The 24 T cell receptor beta chains presented below share a single source sample, sequenced in a study of cytomegalovirus exposure and HLA in healthy donors. Primers for the PCR totalled 60 Vbeta and 13 Jbeta. Profiled with immunoSEQ multiplex PCR; TCRdb holds only in-frame clones, not every one. The table includes some 120,000 clones, 81% detected once. What was sequenced was PBMCs. All receptors come from a young woman in good health and CMV-seronegative.

The rearrangement uses TRBV27 and TRBJ2-1, with 13 bases lining up with TRBD2. CDR3 length equals 16 residues. V lost 4 bases, J lost 10 bases, and 10 bases stayed unmatched. Germline V lookup: CDR1 MNHEY, CDR2 SMNVEV (reference sequence). CDR3 protein: CASSYGLAGAPGEQFF. The CDR3 DNA sequence: TGTGCCAGCAGTTATGGACTAGCGGGGGCCCCCGGGGAGCAGTTCTTC.

DNA for the CDR3: TGCGCCAGCAGCCAAGATTCGCTGGGGGGAAGCACAGATACGCAGTATTTT. It is translated as CASSQDSLGGSTDTQYF. The V and J genes are TRBV4-1 and TRBJ2-3; a possible D gene is TRBD2 (6 bases). Deletions cut 0 bases from V and 0 bases from J, with 13 bases between. This CDR3 has 17 amino acids. Germline CDR1 and CDR2: MGHRA and YSYEKL.

The chain links TRBV10-3 to TRBJ2-2; 7 nucleotides line up with TRBD1. The germline V gene has CDR1 ENHRY and CDR2 SYGVKD. The junction had 0 bases not matched to a gene; V was cut back by 4 bases and J by 1 base. The length of the CDR3 is 14 residues. The CDR3 sequence: CAISGQGNTGELFF. CDR3 in DNA: TGTGCCATCAGTGGACAGGGGAACACCGGGGAGCTGTTTTTT.

The J gene is TRBJ2-7, the V gene TRBV5-6; 14 nucleotides align to TRBD2. Germline lookup yields CDR1 SGHDT and CDR2 YYEEEE. The trim removed 4 bases at V and 2 bases at J, leaving 5 bases unmatched. The CDR3 spans 16 residues. CDR3 DNA: TGTGCCAGCAGCCTTGGACTAGCGGGGGGACCCTACGAGCAGTACTTC. It is translated as CASSLGLAGGPYEQYF.

The V gene is TRBV7-9, the J gene TRBJ2-4; 9 bases map to TRBD2. V dropped 1 base and J dropped 9; count of bases not matched to a gene: 7. The CDR3 contains 15 residues. Germline V gives CDR1 SEHNR, CDR2 FQNEAQ (reference sequence). The CDR3 region has the DNA TGTGCCAGCAGCTTAGACATTTCAGCGGGAGGCATTCAGTACTTC. It encodes CASSLDISAGGIQYF.

CDR3 protein: CASSPGLAQETQYF. The CDR3 DNA follows: TGTGCCAGCAGCCCCGGGTTAGCACAAGAGACCCAGTACTTC. The rearrangement links TRBV5-4 to TRBJ2-5; D gene unclear. The V gene's germline CDR1 is SGHNT and CDR2 YYREEE (reference sequence). The CDR3 is 14 residues long. V was shortened by 4 bases and J by 2 bases, with 12 bases between the two germline ends.

The V and J genes are TRBV10-1 and TRBJ2-3; 12 nucleotides line up with TRBD1. This CDR3 region has 15 residues. The germline gives CDR1 WNHNN, CDR2 SYGVQD (reference sequence). V trimming: 6 bases; J trimming: 6 bases; junction bases outside the gene matches: 7. As DNA, the CDR3 is TGCGCCAGCAGGGCGGGACAGGGGGCTTCGGATACGCAGTATTTT. Translation gives CASRAGQGASDTQYF.

The chain employs TRBV2 and TRBJ2-3; TRBD2 aligns across 7 bases. V lost 5 bases to trimming and J lost 3 bases; unmatched junction nucleotides: 8. The CDR3 has 15 amino acids. Germline lookup yields CDR1 SNHLY and CDR2 FYNNEI. The chain's CDR3 is CASSRLVRGTDTQYF. CDR3 bases: TGTGCCAGCAGTCGACTAGTGCGGGGGACAGATACGCAGTATTTT.

The chain joins TRBV7-8 to TRBJ1-5, with 7 bases aligning to TRBD1. Per the germline V gene, CDR1 is SGHVS and CDR2 is FQNEAQ. V lost 1 base and J lost 6; bases outside the gene matches: 6. The CDR3 runs 15 residues. CDR3 DNA: TGTGCCAGCAGCTTAGGAACAGGGGTTGGTCAGCCCCAGCATTTT. It specifies CASSLGTGVGQPQHF.

The table lists this clone with a few counts. The chain links TRBV20-1 to TRBJ1-1; the D gene is possibly TRBD1 (5 bases). Trimming removed 7 bases from V and 5 bases from J, with 11 bases in between. The CDR3 is 11 amino acids. The germline V gene encodes CDR1 DFQATT and CDR2 SNEGSKA (reference sequence). The CDR3 coding sequence is TGCAGTGGAGGGGAGGAAACTGAAGCTTTCTTT. Translating gives CSGGEETEAFF.

The rearrangement joins TRBV5-4 to TRBJ1-4; TRBD1 matches 7 bases. J gave up 8 bases and V 2 bases, and 9 bases lay outside the gene matches. The CDR3 is made up of 15 amino acids. CDR1 SGHNT and CDR2 YYREEE come from the germline V gene (reference sequence). CDR3 in amino acids: CASSFGRQGQEKLFF. The CDR3 coding sequence is TGTGCCAGCAGCTTTGGCCGACAGGGTCAGGAAAAACTGTTTTTT.

The V and J genes are TRBV5-4 and TRBJ2-7, with D tentatively TRBD2 (6 bases). The CDR3 sequence is 13 residues long. The germline V gene has CDR1 SGHNT and CDR2 YYREEE (reference sequence). V gave up 4 bases and J gave up 3 bases, with 11 bases separating them. DNA of the CDR3: TGTGCCAGCAGCAAACCGGGACTCTACGAGCAGTACTTC. It yields the protein CASSKPGLYEQYF.

The chain links TRBV2 to TRBJ2-7, with TRBD2 identical over 7 bases. The germline V gene has CDR1 SNHLY and CDR2 FYNNEI. The length of the CDR3 is 13 residues. The V gene end was trimmed by 8 bases and the J gene end by 4 bases; junction bases not matched to a gene: 8. The CDR3 DNA is TGTGCCAGCGGCCGCGGGGGTGGGTACGAGCAGTACTTC. This encodes CASGRGGGYEQYF.

The chain has TRBV5-5 and TRBJ1-5, with 8 bases that match TRBD1. Per the germline V gene, CDR1 is SGHKS and CDR2 is YYEKEE (reference sequence). The V and J ends lost 0 bases and 5 bases, in that order; junction bases with no gene match: 13. This CDR3 spans 18 amino acids. Here the CDR3 reads CASSLGVLGGTGDQPQHF. CDR3 bases: TGTGCCAGCAGCTTGGGGGTTTTGGGTGGGACAGGAGATCAGCCCCAGCATTTT.

In this sample, this clone turned up once. The rearrangement uses TRBV21-1 and TRBJ2-1; TRBD1, the D gene given by the table, was not confirmed from the DNA. TRBV21-1 is a documented pseudogene. This CDR3 has 20 residues. The CDR3 region is CASSKAGQGPGGGRWNEQFF. The CDR3 bases are TGTGCCAGCAGCAAAGCAGGACAGGGGCCGGGGGGTGGGCGGTGGAATGAGCAGTTCTTC.

The V gene is TRBV5-6, the J gene TRBJ1-2, with D perhaps TRBD1 (6 bases). CDR1 is SGHDT, CDR2 YYEEEE, per germline. CDR3 length equals 18 residues. Trimming pared 7 bases from V and 6 bases from J, leaving 31 bases between. CDR3 residues: CASSKPPELGQPTDGYTF. Here the CDR3 DNA reads TGTGCCAGCTCAAAACCACCGGAGCTAGGACAGCCCACCGATGGCTACACCTTC.

The V call is TRBV7-9, the J call TRBJ1-1, with a weak D call TRBD1 (6 bases). Germline V gene sequence: CDR1 SEHNR, CDR2 FQNEAQ (reference sequence). The V end lost 4 bases, the J end lost 4 bases, and 13 bases lay between the germline ends. The CDR3 is made up of 14 amino acids. CDR3 sequence reads: CASSSLQGITEAFF. Written as DNA, the CDR3 is TGTGCCAGCAGCTCACTACAGGGAATCACTGAAGCTTTCTTT. Full variable domain (missing parts from reference TRBV7-9 and TRBJ1-1): DTGVSQNPRHKITKRGQNVTFRCDPISEHNRLYWYRQTLGQGPEFLTYFQNEAQLEKSRLLSDRFSAERPKGSFSTLEIQRTEQGDSAMYLCASSSLQGITEAFFGQGTRLTVV.

This clone was seen more than once but under ten times. The rearrangement links TRBV4-3 to TRBJ1-4; possibly TRBD1 for D (5 bases). The ends were cut back, 1 base at V and 8 bases at J, with 17 bases in the middle. Germline lookup yields CDR1 LGHNA and CDR2 YSLEER. CDR3 length: 16 residues. The chain's CDR3 is CASSQALQGAGEKLFF. DNA for the CDR3: TGCGCCAGCAGCCAAGCACTACAAGGGGCGGGGGAAAAACTGTTTTTT.

The sample holds a few counts of this clone. One junction end disagrees with the germline gene, perhaps due to a read error. V gene TRBV7-9 combines with J gene TRBJ2-1; TRBD2 matches 10 bases. The germline CDR1 and CDR2 sequences are SEHNR and FQNEAQ (reference sequence). This CDR3 has 16 residues. Here the CDR3 reads CSSSLSRTSGYNEQFF. In DNA form, the CDR3 reads TGTTCCAGCAGCTTATCCAGGACTAGCGGCTACAATGAGCAGTTCTTC.

The V and J genes are TRBV19 and TRBJ2-7; 8 bases match TRBD2. V shed 5 bases, J shed 4 bases, and the junction held 4 bases outside the gene matches. CDR1 and CDR2 from the germline V gene are LNHDA and SQIVND (reference sequence). The CDR3 runs to 13 residues. DNA for the CDR3: TGTGCCAGTAGTGGGGGACTAGAATACGAGCAGTACTTC. It encodes CASSGGLEYEQYF. The full variable domain, its missing parts supplied by reference TRBV19 and TRBJ2-7, is DGGITQSPKYLFRKEGQNVTLSCEQNLNHDAMYWYRQDPGQGLRLIYYSQIVNDFQKGDIAEGYSVSREKKESFPLTVTSAQKNPTAFYLCASSGGLEYEQYFGPGTRLTVT.

This clone was detected once. V usage is TRBV5-4 and J usage is TRBJ2-1; 8 nucleotides line up with TRBD2. The CDR3 runs 14 residues. J gave up 6 bases and V 4 bases, and 6 bases lay outside the gene matches. CDR1 SGHNT and CDR2 YYREEE come from the germline V gene (reference sequence). This CDR3 reads CASSPQRGGNEQFF. As DNA, the CDR3 is TGTGCCAGCAGCCCGCAACGGGGGGGCAATGAGCAGTTCTTC.

The V gene is TRBV18, the J gene TRBJ1-1, with D unclear. Trimming took off 0 bases at V and 0 bases at J, with 5 bases between the two ends. The CDR3 totals 14 residues. CDR1 and CDR2 (germline): KGHSH, LQKENI. In DNA form, the CDR3 reads TGTGCCAGCTCACCACCCCCTATGAACACTGAAGCTTTCTTT. The encoded protein is CASSPPPMNTEAFF.

This clone was seen only a few times. The rearrangement links TRBV9 to TRBJ1-3; D possibly corresponds to TRBD1 (5 bases). The CDR3 loop spans 17 amino acids. Germline lookup yields CDR1 SGDLS and CDR2 YYNGEE. V lost 3 bases to trimming and J lost 0 bases, with 16 bases between them. The CDR3 spells CASSGEWGTSSGNTIYF. The CDR3, as DNA: TGTGCCAGCAGCGGGGAATGGGGCACCAGCTCTGGAAACACCATATATTTT.

The rearrangement uses TRBV9 and TRBJ2-3; 12 nucleotides line up with TRBD2. Germline trimming cut 3 bases from V and 1 base from J; bases unmatched to any gene: 6. From germline, CDR1 is SGDLS and CDR2 YYNGEE. This CDR3 has 17 amino acids. This chain's CDR3 is CASSATGLAGRTDTQYF. The CDR3 nucleotides are TGTGCCAGCAGCGCCACTGGACTAGCGGGACGCACAGATACGCAGTATTTT. Complete variable domain (other parts from reference TRBV9 and TRBJ2-3): DSGVTQTPKHLITATGQRVTLRCSPRSGDLSVYWYQQSLDQGLQFLIQYYNGEERAKGNILERFSAQQFPDLHSELNLSSLELGDSALYFCASSATGLAGRTDTQYFGPGTRLTVL.